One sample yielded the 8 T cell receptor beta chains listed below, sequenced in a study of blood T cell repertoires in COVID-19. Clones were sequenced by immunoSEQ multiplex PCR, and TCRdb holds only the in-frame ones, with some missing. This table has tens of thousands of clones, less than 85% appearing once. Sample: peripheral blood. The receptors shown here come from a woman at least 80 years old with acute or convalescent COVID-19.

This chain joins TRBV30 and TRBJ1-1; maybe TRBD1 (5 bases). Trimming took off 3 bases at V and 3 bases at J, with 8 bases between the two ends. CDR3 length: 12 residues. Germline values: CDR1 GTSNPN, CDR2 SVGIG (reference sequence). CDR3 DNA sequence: TGTGCCTGGAGGCGGGGGGACACTGAAGCTTTCTTT. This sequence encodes CAWRRGDTEAFF. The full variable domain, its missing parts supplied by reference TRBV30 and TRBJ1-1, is SQTIHQWPATLVQPVGSPLSLECTVEGTSNPNLYWYRQAAGRGLQLLFYSVGIGQISSEVPQNLSASRPQDRQFILSSKKLLLSDSGFYLCAWRRGDTEAFFGQGTRLTVV.

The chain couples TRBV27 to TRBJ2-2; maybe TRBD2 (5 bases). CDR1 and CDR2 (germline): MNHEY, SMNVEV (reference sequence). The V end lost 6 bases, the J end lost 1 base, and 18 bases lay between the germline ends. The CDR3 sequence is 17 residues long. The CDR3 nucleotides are TGTGCCAGCAGCCGTTCGGACTCGGTCCAGAACACCGGGGAGCTGTTTTTT. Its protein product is CASSRSDSVQNTGELFF.

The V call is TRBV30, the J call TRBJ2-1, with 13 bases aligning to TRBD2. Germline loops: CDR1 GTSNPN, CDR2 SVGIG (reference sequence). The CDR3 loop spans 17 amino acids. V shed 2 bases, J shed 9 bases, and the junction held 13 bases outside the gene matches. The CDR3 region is CAWSSTGTSGVSGEQFF. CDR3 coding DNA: TGTGCCTGGAGTTCTACCGGGACTAGCGGGGTTTCGGGTGAGCAGTTCTTC.

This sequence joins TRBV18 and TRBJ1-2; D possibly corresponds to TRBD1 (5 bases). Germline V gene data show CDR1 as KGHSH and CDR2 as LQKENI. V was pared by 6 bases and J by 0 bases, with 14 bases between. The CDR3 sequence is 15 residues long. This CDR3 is CASSPLDRANYGYTF. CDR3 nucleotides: TGTGCCAGCTCCCCCCTCGACAGAGCTAACTATGGCTACACCTTC.

The CDR3 DNA is TGTGCCAGCAGCGTCGAGGACAGGGGGCCTTATGGCTACACCTTC. It specifies CASSVEDRGPYGYTF. The chain has TRBV9 and TRBJ1-2; 11 bases align to TRBD1. CDR1 and CDR2 (germline): SGDLS, YYNGEE. V was pared by 2 bases and J by 5 bases, with 5 bases of the junction left unmatched. The CDR3 is 15 amino acids.

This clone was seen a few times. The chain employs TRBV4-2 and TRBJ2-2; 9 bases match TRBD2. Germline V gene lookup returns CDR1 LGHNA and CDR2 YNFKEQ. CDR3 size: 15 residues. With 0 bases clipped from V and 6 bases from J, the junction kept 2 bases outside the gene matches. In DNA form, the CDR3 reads TGTGCCAGCAGCCAAGAGAAGCGGGGGGCCGGGGAGCTGTTTTTT. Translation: CASSQEKRGAGELFF.

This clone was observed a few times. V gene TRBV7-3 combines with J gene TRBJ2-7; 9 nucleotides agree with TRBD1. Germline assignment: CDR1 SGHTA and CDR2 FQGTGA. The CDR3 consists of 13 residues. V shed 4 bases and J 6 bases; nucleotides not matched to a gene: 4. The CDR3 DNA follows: TGTGCCAGCAGCTCACAGGGGGCTTTCGAGCAGTACTTC. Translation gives CASSSQGAFEQYF.

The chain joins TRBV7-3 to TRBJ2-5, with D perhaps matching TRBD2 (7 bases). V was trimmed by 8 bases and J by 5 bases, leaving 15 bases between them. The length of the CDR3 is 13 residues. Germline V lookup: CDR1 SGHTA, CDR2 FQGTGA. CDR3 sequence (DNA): TGTGCCAGCTCGCGGGGGCACGGGGAGACCCAGTACTTC. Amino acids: CASSRGHGETQYF.